The clone carrying this T cell receptor (beta chain) has just a few counts. Method: immunoSEQ multiplex PCR; TCRdb's copy keeps in-frame clones and lacks some. The sample holds about 60,000 clones; more than 75% are singletons and the top ten take roughly 5%. The sample comes from a study of technical replicates of blood from a few donors. Sequencing was done on a sample of PBMCs. This clonotype originated in a human donor in good health. Some clones in this sample may be carry-over from other donors' samples.

The CDR3 reads CASSVSGQGYEQYF. CDR3 DNA sequence: TGTGCCAGCAGCGTATCGGGACAGGGGTACGAGCAGTACTTC. The V and J genes are TRBV9 and TRBJ2-7; 10 bases are shared with TRBD1. Germline loops: CDR1 SGDLS, CDR2 YYNGEE. The V and J ends lost 1 base and 4 bases, in that order; junction bases with no gene match: 2. The CDR3 is made up of 14 amino acids.